These 6 T cell receptor beta chains came from one sample sequenced in a study of human T cells and chemical hapten exposure. Each CDR3 protein is one row after TCRdb ran MiXCR on the RACE reads. This sample has some 59,000 distinct CDR3 sequences, with roughly 10% found just once. Time point in this sample: pre-sensitization, week 0. Treatment reported: therapeutic diphenylcyclopropenone sensitization with weekly scalp DPC. The input for sequencing was whole blood, taken in connection with sensitization to the hapten diphenylcyclopropenone (DPC). These receptors were collected from a woman between 40 and 50 years old with alopecia areata. Some clones in this sample may be carry-over from other donors' samples.

This clonotype was recorded at least ten times. This chain uses TRBV4-3 with TRBJ2-1; a possible D gene is TRBD1 (7 bases). Trimming pared 2 bases from V and 7 bases from J, leaving 18 bases between. This CDR3 contains 16 residues. Germline V CDR1 and CDR2: LGHNA, YSLEER. The CDR3 protein is CASSQLDRVGGNEQFF. CDR3 DNA sequence: TGCGCCAGCAGCCAACTAGACAGGGTAGGGGGGAATGAGCAGTTCTTC.

The CDR3 DNA reads TGTGCCAGTGGGGGGCCCTATAATTCACCCCTCCACTTT. It codes for CASGGPYNSPLHF. J is TRBJ1-6 and V is TRBV19; D perhaps matches TRBD1 (6 bases). The CDR3 totals 13 residues. V was pared by 8 bases and J by 2 bases, with 7 bases between. CDR1 is LNHDA, CDR2 SQIVND, per germline (reference sequence).

The sample holds many counts of this clonotype. This sequence joins TRBV10-2 and TRBJ2-7; D unresolved. V lost 0 bases, J lost 2 bases, and 14 bases lay in between. Per the germline V gene, CDR1 is WSHSY and CDR2 is SAAADI. The CDR3 is 16 residues long. This chain's CDR3 is CASSESQHPPTYEQYF. CDR3 sequence (DNA): TGCGCCAGCAGTGAGTCGCAACACCCGCCGACCTACGAGCAGTACTTC.

This chain's CDR3 is CASSYLGLLAGAYNEQFF. The DNA for the CDR3 is TGTGCCAGCAGTTACTTGGGCCTTCTAGCGGGAGCATACAATGAGCAGTTCTTC. The chain joins TRBV6-2 or TRBV6-3 to TRBJ2-1; 10 bases line up with TRBD2. This CDR3 has 18 amino acids. The V gene's germline CDR1 is MNHEY and CDR2 SVGEGT. J was trimmed by 4 bases and V by 1 base; bases with no gene match: 10.

This clonotype was found many times. The V and J genes are TRBV11-2 and TRBJ2-5; TRBD2 matches 13 bases. This CDR3 contains 16 residues. Trimming removed 4 bases from V and 2 bases from J; junction bases left unmatched: 4. Germline loops: CDR1 SGHAT, CDR2 FQNNGV. CDR3 sequence (DNA): TGTGCCAGCAGCTCTACTAGCGGGAGGGGGCAAGAGACCCAGTACTTC. Translation gives CASSSTSGRGQETQYF.

The V gene is TRBV27, the J gene TRBJ2-2; a possible D gene is TRBD2 (6 bases). CDR3 size: 17 residues. The germline V gene has CDR1 MNHEY and CDR2 SMNVEV (reference sequence). V gave up 5 bases and J gave up 1 base, with 17 bases separating them. The CDR3 protein is CASSPHYAGLNTGELFF. In nucleotides, the CDR3 is TGTGCCAGCAGTCCCCATTACGCGGGGTTGAACACCGGGGAGCTGTTTTTT.